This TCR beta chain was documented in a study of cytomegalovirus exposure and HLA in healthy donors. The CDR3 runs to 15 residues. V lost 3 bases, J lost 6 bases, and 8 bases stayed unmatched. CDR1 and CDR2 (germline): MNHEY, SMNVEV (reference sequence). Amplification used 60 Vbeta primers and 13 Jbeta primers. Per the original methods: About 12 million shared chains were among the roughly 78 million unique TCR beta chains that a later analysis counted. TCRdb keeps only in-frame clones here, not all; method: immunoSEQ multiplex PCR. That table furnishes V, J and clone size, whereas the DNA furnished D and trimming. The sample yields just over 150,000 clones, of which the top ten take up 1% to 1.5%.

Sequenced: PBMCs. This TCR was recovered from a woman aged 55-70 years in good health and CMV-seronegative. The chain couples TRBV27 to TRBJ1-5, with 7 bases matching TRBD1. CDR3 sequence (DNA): TGTGCCAGCAGTTTCTCAGACAGGGTGAGTCAGCCCCAGCATTTT. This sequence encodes CASSFSDRVSQPQHF.